This passage covers 25 T cell receptor beta chains from one sample sequenced in a study of shared clonotypes between healthy human individuals. Method: immunoSEQ multiplex PCR; TCRdb's copy keeps in-frame clones and lacks some. The sample has about 2.2 million clones, 80% to 95% seen once. Naive CD8 cells lacked CD45RO and underwent positive selection for CCR7, leaving out terminally differentiated effector memory CD45RA+ cells. The sequenced sample consisted of naive CD8+ T cells from PBMCs. The receptors were gathered from a man between 18 and 35 years old in good health. Some clones in this sample may be carry-over from other donors' samples.

The chain joins TRBV11-2 to TRBJ2-1, with D possibly TRBD2 on 6 matching bases. The CDR3 is made up of 16 amino acids. The germline gives CDR1 SGHAT, CDR2 FQNNGV. Trimming stripped 5 bases from V and 1 base from J, with 15 bases between. The CDR3 loop reads CASSPIRTISYNEQFF. In nucleotides, the CDR3 is TGTGCCAGCAGCCCAATTAGGACTATATCCTACAATGAGCAGTTCTTC.

The rearrangement uses TRBV29-1 and TRBJ2-7; D is possibly TRBD1 (6 bases). The CDR3 is made up of 12 amino acids. CDR1 SQVTM and CDR2 ANQGSEA come from the germline V gene. The ends were cut back, 7 bases at V and 3 bases at J, with 13 bases in the middle. CDR3 residues: CSARGRIYEQYF. In DNA form, the CDR3 reads TGCAGCGCCAGGGGTCGGATCTACGAGCAGTACTTC.

In DNA, the CDR3 is TGTGCCATCAGTGAATCCGGACGGGGGTATCTGACGCAGACCCAGTACTTC. Its protein is CAISESGRGYLTQTQYF. The rearrangement joins TRBV10-3 to TRBJ2-5; D may be TRBD2 (6 bases). V was clipped by 3 bases and J by 6 bases, with 23 bases between them. The CDR3 extends over 17 amino acids. CDR1 is ENHRY and CDR2 is SYGVKD in the germline V gene.

This clone was found once. The chain recombines TRBV4-1 with TRBJ2-2; 10 bases are shared with TRBD2. This CDR3 contains 15 residues. V lost 1 base, J lost 6 bases, and 2 bases stayed unmatched. The V gene's germline CDR1 is MGHRA and CDR2 YSYEKL. CDR3 bases: TGCGCCAGCAGCCAAGCTAGCGGGAGAGCCGGGGAGCTGTTTTTT. It is translated as CASSQASGRAGELFF.

V is TRBV18 and J is TRBJ1-3, with D tentatively TRBD1 (5 bases). Germline CDR1 and CDR2: KGHSH and LQKENI. V dropped 3 bases and J dropped 4 bases, with 16 bases sitting between them. The CDR3 sequence is 16 residues long. CDR3 in DNA: TGTGCCAGCTCACCGGGACCGCAACAATACGGAAACACCATATATTTT. Its protein is CASSPGPQQYGNTIYF.

The rearrangement joins TRBV21-1 to TRBJ2-3; the D call of TRBD2 is as the table states it, not checked on the DNA. TRBV21-1 is a pseudogene segment. CDR3 length: 19 amino acids. The CDR3 bases are TGTGCCAGCAGCCCCTGGGCTAGCGGGAGATGGGACGGCACAGATACGCAGTATTTT. Translated, it gives CASSPWASGRWDGTDTQYF.

The CDR3: CAVTDQGPGDTQYF. CDR3 sequence (DNA): TGTGCCGTCACCGACCAGGGCCCGGGGGATACGCAGTATTTT. This chain links TRBV7-6 with TRBJ2-3; TRBD1 or TRBD2 may be the D gene (5 bases each). V was cut by 11 bases and J by 6 bases, with 21 bases left in between. The CDR3 length is 14 residues. CDR1 SGHVS and CDR2 FNYEAQ come from the germline V gene.

The J gene is TRBJ2-2, the V gene TRBV11-3, with a weak D call TRBD1 (6 bases). The length of the CDR3 is 15 residues. With 5 bases removed from V and 5 bases from J, the gap between germline ends came to 15 bases. The germline V gene has CDR1 SGHNT and CDR2 YENEEA. CDR3 coding DNA: TGTGCCAGCAGCCCAGGGTCAGGGGAAACCGGGGAGCTGTTTTTT. Protein sequence: CASSPGSGETGELFF.

The chain recombines TRBV7-3 with TRBJ2-3; weak D call: TRBD2 (6 bases). The CDR3 consists of 15 residues. Trimming shortened V by 5 bases and J by 2 bases, and 14 bases separated the two germline ends. Germline CDR1 and CDR2: SGHTA and FQGTGA. CDR3 in amino acids: CASSLNRDFTDTQYF. DNA of the CDR3: TGTGCCAGCAGCCTAAACCGGGACTTCACAGATACGCAGTATTTT.

The V call is TRBV28, the J call TRBJ2-1; TRBD2 matches 7 bases. Per germline, CDR1 MDHEN and CDR2 SYDVKM. This CDR3 contains 19 residues. V was pared by 1 base and J by 0 bases, with 12 bases of the junction left unmatched. CDR3 in DNA: TGTGCCAGCAGTTTATACGTAGAGGGAGGGCCTGACTCCTACAATGAGCAGTTCTTC. Translating gives CASSLYVEGGPDSYNEQFF. Complete variable domain (other parts from reference TRBV28 and TRBJ2-1): DVKVTQSSRYLVKRTGEKVFLECVQDMDHENMFWYRQDPGLGLRLIYFSYDVKMKEKGDIPEGYSVSREKKERFSLILESASTNQTSMYLCASSLYVEGGPDSYNEQFFGPGTRLTVL.

The V and J genes are TRBV19 and TRBJ2-2, with D perhaps being TRBD1 or TRBD2 (6 bases each). The CDR3 consists of 14 residues. V lost 5 bases and J 7 bases, leaving 14 bases between the germline ends. Looked up from germline, CDR1 is LNHDA and CDR2 is SQIVND (reference sequence). The DNA for the CDR3 is TGTGCCAGTAGTGGGGGGCCGTGGGACGGGGAGCTGTTTTTT. Its translation: CASSGGPWDGELFF.

The CDR3 is CASSLVAGPTSSYNEQFF. CDR3 sequence (DNA): TGTGCCAGCAGTTTAGTAGCGGGGCCGACGAGCTCCTACAATGAGCAGTTCTTC. V is TRBV27 and J is TRBJ2-1; 8 bases match TRBD2. V was clipped by 2 bases and J by 0 bases; unmatched bases: 9. Germline lookup yields CDR1 MNHEY and CDR2 SMNVEV (reference sequence). CDR3 length equals 18 residues.

Remarks on this clone: Distinct nucleotide sequences in the sample also encode this CDR3. The chain has TRBV28 and TRBJ2-7, with TRBD2 matching 10 bases. The CDR3 covers 15 residues. CDR1 is MDHEN, CDR2 SYDVKM, per germline. V shed 3 bases and J 2 bases; nucleotides not matched to a gene: 4. The CDR3 DNA sequence: TGTGCCAGCAGTTTTGGGCTAGCGGGAGCCTACGAGCAGTACTTC. It translates to CASSFGLAGAYEQYF.

The genes are TRBV9 and TRBJ2-3; tentatively, D is TRBD2 (5 bases). CDR3 length: 14 amino acids. The V end was cut by 3 bases, the J end by 5 bases, with 13 bases between. The germline CDR1 and CDR2 sequences are SGDLS and YYNGEE. The CDR3 reads CASSDFREGDTQYF. In DNA, the CDR3 is TGTGCCAGCAGCGACTTCCGGGAAGGAGATACGCAGTATTTT.

This chain joins TRBV29-1 and TRBJ1-1, with D maybe TRBD1 (5 bases). Germline values: CDR1 SQVTM, CDR2 ANQGSEA. The CDR3 is 12 residues long. The V end was cut by 2 bases, the J end by 5 bases, with 9 bases between. In DNA, the CDR3 is TGCAGCGTTGAACAGGGATCGACTGAAGCTTTCTTT. Amino acids: CSVEQGSTEAFF. Using reference TRBV29-1 and TRBJ1-1 for the parts outside the CDR3, the full variable domain is SAVISQKPSRDICQRGTSLTIQCQVDSQVTMMFWYRQQPGQSLTLIATANQGSEATYESGFVIDKFPISRPNLTFSTLTVSNMSPEDSSIYLCSVEQGSTEAFFGQGTRLTVV.

The chain recombines TRBV7-6 with TRBJ2-3, with TRBD2 matching 8 bases. The V and J ends lost 3 bases and 1 base, in that order; junction bases with no gene match: 3. This CDR3 is built from 15 residues. The germline gives CDR1 SGHVS, CDR2 FNYEAQ. CDR3 nucleotides: TGTGCCAGCAGCTTCGCGGGGGGCGGCACAGATACGCAGTATTTT. Amino acid sequence: CASSFAGGGTDTQYF.

The V gene is TRBV4-1, the J gene TRBJ2-7, with D tentatively TRBD1 or TRBD2 (6 bases each). Trimming took off 2 bases at V and 3 bases at J, with 17 bases between the two ends. CDR1 and CDR2 from the germline V gene are MGHRA and YSYEKL. This CDR3 region has 16 residues. DNA for the CDR3: TGCGCCAGCAGCCAAACGGGGGCGGAAGTCTACTACGAGCAGTACTTC. Protein sequence: CASSQTGAEVYYEQYF.

This clone has just one count. This chain connects TRBV28 to TRBJ2-5; D call uncertain. The CDR3 totals 14 residues. The V and J ends lost 5 bases and 4 bases respectively, with 14 bases between them. Germline V CDR1 and CDR2: MDHEN, SYDVKM. DNA for the CDR3: TGTGCCAGCAGTACCCCCAGGTATGCAGAGACCCAGTACTTC. It translates to CASSTPRYAETQYF.

The CDR3 sequence is CASSLERGPPGELFF. The CDR3 region has the DNA TGTGCCAGCAGCTTAGAGCGGGGCCCCCCCGGGGAGCTGTTTTTT. The chain uses TRBV7-2 and TRBJ2-2; 7 bases fit TRBD2. This CDR3 is 15 amino acids long. In germline, CDR1 is SGHTA, CDR2 FQGNSA. V shed 1 base and J 6 bases; nucleotides not matched to a gene: 5.

V is TRBV30 and J is TRBJ2-4, with D unresolved. The CDR3 extends over 14 amino acids. Germline V gene lookup returns CDR1 GTSNPN and CDR2 SVGIG (reference sequence). Between the trimmed V and J ends, which lost 7 bases and 0 bases, there was a span of 13 bases. The DNA of the CDR3 is TGTGCCTCCGACTCCCACTTAGCCAAAAACATTCAGTACTTC. It encodes CASDSHLAKNIQYF.

This sequence joins TRBV9 and TRBJ2-7; 10 bases are a match to TRBD1. The CDR3 totals 16 residues. Germline values: CDR1 SGDLS, CDR2 YYNGEE. V dropped 2 bases and J dropped 0; count of bases not matched to a gene: 5. In DNA form, the CDR3 reads TGTGCCAGCAGCGTCGGGACAGGGGCTTTCTCCTACGAGCAGTACTTC. The encoded protein is CASSVGTGAFSYEQYF.

This clone is a singleton in its sample. The chain uses TRBV7-8 and TRBJ2-7; TRBD2 agrees at 13 bases. This CDR3 comprises 16 residues. With 5 bases clipped from V and 3 bases from J, the junction kept 7 bases outside the gene matches. Looked up from germline, CDR1 is SGHVS and CDR2 is FQNEAQ. The CDR3 loop reads CASSAGTSGTFYEQYF. Written as DNA, the CDR3 is TGTGCCAGCAGCGCCGGGACTAGCGGGACATTCTACGAGCAGTACTTC.

The chain employs TRBV29-1 and TRBJ1-2, with TRBD1 matching 11 bases. The CDR3 runs to 14 residues. CDR1 is SQVTM and CDR2 is ANQGSEA in the germline V gene. V shed 7 bases and J 8 bases; nucleotides not matched to a gene: 12. CDR3 DNA sequence: TGCAGCGCCGCTCCCGGGACAGGGGGTAGAGGCTACACCTTC. Residues: CSAAPGTGGRGYTF.

The V and J genes are TRBV29-1 and TRBJ2-2, with no clear D. The length of the CDR3 is 17 residues. Germline CDR1 is SQVTM and CDR2 is ANQGSEA. Trimming took 7 bases from V and 5 from J, leaving 26 bases between them. The CDR3 region is CSAESRSPYSRTGELFF. The CDR3 region has the DNA TGCAGCGCCGAGAGTAGATCCCCATATTCCAGGACCGGGGAGCTGTTTTTT.

The chain links TRBV11-2 to TRBJ2-7; no clear D gene. The V and J ends lost 5 bases and 6 bases respectively, with 14 bases between them. This CDR3 region has 13 residues. Per germline, CDR1 SGHAT and CDR2 FQNNGV. CDR3 residues: CASSLPSPLEQYF. In DNA, the CDR3 is TGTGCCAGCAGCCTCCCGTCTCCCCTCGAGCAGTACTTC.